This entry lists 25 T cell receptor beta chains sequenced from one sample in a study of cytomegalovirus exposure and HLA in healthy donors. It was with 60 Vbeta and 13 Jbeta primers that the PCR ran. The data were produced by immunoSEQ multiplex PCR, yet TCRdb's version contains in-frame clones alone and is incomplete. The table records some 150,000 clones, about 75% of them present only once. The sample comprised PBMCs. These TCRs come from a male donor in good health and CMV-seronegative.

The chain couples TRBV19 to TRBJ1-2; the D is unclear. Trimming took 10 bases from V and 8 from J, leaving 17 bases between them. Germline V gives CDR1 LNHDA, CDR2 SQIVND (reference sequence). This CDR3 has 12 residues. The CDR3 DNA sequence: TGTGCCATTCAAGACATAGTCGGCGGCTACACCTTC. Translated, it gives CAIQDIVGGYTF.

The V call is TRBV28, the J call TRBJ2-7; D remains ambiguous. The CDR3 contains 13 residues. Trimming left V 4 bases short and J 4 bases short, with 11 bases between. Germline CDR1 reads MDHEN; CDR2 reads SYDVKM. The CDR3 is CASSSPVPYEQYF. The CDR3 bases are TGTGCCAGCAGTTCGCCAGTCCCTTACGAGCAGTACTTC.

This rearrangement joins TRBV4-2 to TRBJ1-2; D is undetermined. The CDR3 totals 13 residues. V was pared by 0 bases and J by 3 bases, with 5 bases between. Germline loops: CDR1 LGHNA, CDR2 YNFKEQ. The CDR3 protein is CASSQDRYYGYTF. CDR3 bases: TGTGCCAGCAGCCAAGACAGATACTATGGCTACACCTTC.

Here the CDR3 DNA reads TGTGCCAGCAGCCAAGACTCGGGAGGAAGCTACGAGCAGTACTTC. This translates into CASSQDSGGSYEQYF. The chain couples TRBV4-2 to TRBJ2-7; 7 nucleotides align to TRBD2. This CDR3 spans 15 amino acids. The J segment lost 3 bases and the V segment lost 0 bases, leaving 5 bases of the junction unmatched. CDR1 and CDR2 (germline): LGHNA, YNFKEQ.

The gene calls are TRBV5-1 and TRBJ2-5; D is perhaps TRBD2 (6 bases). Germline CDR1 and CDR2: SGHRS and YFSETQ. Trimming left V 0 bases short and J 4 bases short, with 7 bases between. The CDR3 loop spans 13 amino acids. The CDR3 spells CASSLVGGETQYF. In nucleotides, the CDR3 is TGCGCCAGCAGCTTGGTGGGGGGAGAGACCCAGTACTTC.

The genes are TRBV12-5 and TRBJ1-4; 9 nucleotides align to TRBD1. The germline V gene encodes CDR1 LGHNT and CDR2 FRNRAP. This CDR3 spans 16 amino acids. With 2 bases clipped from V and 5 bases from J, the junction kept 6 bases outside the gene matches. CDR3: CASGLTGQGTNEKLFF. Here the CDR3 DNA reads TGTGCTAGTGGTTTGACGGGACAGGGCACCAATGAAAAACTGTTTTTT.

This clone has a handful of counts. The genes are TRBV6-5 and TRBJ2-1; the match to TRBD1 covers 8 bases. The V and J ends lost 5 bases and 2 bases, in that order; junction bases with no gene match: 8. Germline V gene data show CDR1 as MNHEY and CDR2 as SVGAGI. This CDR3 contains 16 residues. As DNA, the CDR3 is TGTGCCAGCAGTAACTTCAGGGGGCCTCCCTACAATGAGCAGTTCTTC. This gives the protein CASSNFRGPPYNEQFF.

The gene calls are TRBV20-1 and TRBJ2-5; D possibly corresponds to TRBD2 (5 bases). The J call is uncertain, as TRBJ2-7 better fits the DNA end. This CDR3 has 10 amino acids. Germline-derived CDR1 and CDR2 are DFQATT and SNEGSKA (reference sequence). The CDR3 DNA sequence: TGCAGTGCTGCGGGCTACGAGCAGTACTTC. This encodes CSAAGYEQYF.

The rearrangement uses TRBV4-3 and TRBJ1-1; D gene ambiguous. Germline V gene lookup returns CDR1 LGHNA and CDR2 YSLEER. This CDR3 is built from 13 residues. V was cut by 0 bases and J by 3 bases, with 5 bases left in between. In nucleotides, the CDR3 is TGCGCCAGCAGCCAAGAGCGGGACACTGAAGCTTTCTTT. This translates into CASSQERDTEAFF.

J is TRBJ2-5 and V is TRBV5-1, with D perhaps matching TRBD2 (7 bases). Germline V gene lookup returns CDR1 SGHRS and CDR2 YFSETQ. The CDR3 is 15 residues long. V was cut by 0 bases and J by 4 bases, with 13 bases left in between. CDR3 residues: CASSLASRGGETQYF. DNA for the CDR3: TGCGCCAGCAGCTTGGCCTCTAGGGGGGGAGAGACCCAGTACTTC.

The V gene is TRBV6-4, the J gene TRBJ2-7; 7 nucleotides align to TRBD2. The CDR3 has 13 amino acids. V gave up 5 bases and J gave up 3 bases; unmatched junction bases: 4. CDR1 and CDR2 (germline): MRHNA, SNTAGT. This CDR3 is CASSRASGYEQYF. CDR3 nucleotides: TGTGCCAGCAGTAGGGCTAGCGGCTACGAGCAGTACTTC.

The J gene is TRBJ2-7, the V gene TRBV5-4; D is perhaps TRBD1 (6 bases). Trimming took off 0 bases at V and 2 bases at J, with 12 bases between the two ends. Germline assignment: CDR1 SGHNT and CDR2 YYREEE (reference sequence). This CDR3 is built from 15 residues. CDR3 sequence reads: CASSLARDITYEQYF. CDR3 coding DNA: TGTGCCAGCAGCTTGGCCCGGGACATCACCTACGAGCAGTACTTC.

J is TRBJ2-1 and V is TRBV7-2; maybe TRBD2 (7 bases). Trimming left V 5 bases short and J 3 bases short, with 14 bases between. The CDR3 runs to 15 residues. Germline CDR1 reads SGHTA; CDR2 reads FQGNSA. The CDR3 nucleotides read TGTGCCAGCAGCCAGGCGGGGGCAGACTACAATGAGCAGTTCTTC. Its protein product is CASSQAGADYNEQFF.

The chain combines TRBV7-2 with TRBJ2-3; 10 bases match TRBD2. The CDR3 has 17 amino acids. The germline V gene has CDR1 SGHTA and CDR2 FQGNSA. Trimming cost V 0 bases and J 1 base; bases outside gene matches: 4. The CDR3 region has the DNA TGTGCCAGCAGCTTAGCGGCTAGCGGGGGACGCACAGATACGCAGTATTTT. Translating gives CASSLAASGGRTDTQYF. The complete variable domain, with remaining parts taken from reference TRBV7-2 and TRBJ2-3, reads GAGVSQSPSNKVTEKGKDVELRCDPISGHTALYWYRQSLGQGLEFLIYFQGNSAPDKSGLPSDRFSAERTGGSVSTLTIQRTQQEDSAVYLCASSLAASGGRTDTQYFGPGTRLTVL.

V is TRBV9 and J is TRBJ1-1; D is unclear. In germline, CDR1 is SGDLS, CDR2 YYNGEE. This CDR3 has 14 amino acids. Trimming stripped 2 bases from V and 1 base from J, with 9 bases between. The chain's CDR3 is CASSVSSENTEAFF. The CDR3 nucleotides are TGTGCCAGCAGCGTCTCTTCAGAGAACACTGAAGCTTTCTTT.

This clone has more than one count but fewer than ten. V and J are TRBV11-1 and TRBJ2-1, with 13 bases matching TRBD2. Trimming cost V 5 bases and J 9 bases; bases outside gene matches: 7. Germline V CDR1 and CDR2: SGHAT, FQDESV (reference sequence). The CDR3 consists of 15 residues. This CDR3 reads CASSQGLAGEGEQFF. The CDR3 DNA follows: TGTGCCAGCAGCCAAGGACTAGCGGGAGAGGGTGAGCAGTTCTTC.

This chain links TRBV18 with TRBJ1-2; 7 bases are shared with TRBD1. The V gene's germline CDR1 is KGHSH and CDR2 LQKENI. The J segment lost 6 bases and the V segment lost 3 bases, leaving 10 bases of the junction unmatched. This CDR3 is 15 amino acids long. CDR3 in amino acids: CASSPGKGARDGYTF. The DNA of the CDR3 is TGTGCCAGCTCACCTGGGAAGGGGGCGCGGGATGGCTACACCTTC.

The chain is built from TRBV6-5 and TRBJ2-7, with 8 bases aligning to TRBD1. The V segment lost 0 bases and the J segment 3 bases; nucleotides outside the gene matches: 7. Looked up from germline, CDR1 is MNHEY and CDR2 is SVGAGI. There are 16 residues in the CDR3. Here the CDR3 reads CASSYSTGTGRYEQYF. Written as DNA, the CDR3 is TGTGCCAGCAGTTACTCAACGGGGACAGGACGCTACGAGCAGTACTTC.

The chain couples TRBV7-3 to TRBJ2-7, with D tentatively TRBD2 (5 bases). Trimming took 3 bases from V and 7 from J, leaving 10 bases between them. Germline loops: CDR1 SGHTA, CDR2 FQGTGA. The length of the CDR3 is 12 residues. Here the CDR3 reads CASSLTSGEQYF. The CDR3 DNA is TGTGCCAGCAGCTTGACCTCGGGGGAGCAGTACTTC.

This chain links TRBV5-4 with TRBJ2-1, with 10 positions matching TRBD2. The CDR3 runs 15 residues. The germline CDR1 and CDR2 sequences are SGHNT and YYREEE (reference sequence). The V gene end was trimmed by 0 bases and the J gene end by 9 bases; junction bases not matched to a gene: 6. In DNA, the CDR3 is TGTGCCAGCAGCTTGGTTTCTAGCGGGAGTGGTGAGCAGTTCTTC. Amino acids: CASSLVSSGSGEQFF.

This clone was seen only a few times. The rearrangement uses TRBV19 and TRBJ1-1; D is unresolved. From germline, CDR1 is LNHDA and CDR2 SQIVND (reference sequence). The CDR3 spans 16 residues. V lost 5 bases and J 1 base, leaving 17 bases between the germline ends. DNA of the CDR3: TGTGCCAGTAGTGCCCGGCATCCGGGAGGGAACACTGAAGCTTTCTTT. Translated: CASSARHPGGNTEAFF. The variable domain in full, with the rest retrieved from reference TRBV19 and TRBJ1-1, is DGGITQSPKYLFRKEGQNVTLSCEQNLNHDAMYWYRQDPGQGLRLIYYSQIVNDFQKGDIAEGYSVSREKKESFPLTVTSAQKNPTAFYLCASSARHPGGNTEAFFGQGTRLTVV.

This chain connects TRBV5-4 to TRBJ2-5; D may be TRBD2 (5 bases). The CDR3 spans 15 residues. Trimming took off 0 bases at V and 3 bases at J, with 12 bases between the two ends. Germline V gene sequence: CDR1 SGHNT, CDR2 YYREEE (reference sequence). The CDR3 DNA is TGTGCCAGCAGCTTGGGCACTCAGAGGGAAGAGACCCAGTACTTC. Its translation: CASSLGTQREETQYF.

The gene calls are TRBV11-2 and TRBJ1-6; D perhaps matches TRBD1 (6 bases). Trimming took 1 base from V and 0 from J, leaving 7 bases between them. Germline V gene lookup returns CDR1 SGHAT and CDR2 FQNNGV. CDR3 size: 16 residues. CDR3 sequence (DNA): TGTGCCAGCAGCTTAGCAGGGGTCTCCTATAATTCACCCCTCCACTTT. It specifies CASSLAGVSYNSPLHF.

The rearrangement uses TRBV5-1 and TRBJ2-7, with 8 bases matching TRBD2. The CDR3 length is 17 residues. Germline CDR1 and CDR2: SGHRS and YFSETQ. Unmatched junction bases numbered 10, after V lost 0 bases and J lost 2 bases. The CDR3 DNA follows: TGCGCCAGCAGCTTGGCCCGGACTAGCAATTCTCCCTACGAGCAGTACTTC. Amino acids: CASSLARTSNSPYEQYF.

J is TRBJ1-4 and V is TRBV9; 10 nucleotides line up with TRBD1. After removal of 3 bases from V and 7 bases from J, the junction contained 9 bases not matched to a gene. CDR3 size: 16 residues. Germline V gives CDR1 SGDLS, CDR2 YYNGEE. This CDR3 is CASSAGTGVSGEKLFF. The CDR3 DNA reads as TGTGCCAGCAGCGCCGGGACAGGGGTTAGTGGTGAAAAACTGTTTTTT.